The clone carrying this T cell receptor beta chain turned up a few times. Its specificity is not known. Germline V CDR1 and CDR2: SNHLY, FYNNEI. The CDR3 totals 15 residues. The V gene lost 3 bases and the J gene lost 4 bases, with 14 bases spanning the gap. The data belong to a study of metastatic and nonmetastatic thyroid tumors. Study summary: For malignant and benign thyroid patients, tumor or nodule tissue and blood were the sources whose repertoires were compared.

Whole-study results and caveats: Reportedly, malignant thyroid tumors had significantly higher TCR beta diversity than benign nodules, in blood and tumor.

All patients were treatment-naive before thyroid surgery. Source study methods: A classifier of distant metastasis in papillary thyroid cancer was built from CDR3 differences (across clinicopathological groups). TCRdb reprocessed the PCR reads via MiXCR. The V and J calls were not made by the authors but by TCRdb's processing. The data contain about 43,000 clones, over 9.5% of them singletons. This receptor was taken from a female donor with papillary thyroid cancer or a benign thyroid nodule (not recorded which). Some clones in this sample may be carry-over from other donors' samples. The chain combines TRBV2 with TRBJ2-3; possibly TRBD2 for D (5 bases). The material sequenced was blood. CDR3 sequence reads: CASSETGSSADTQYF. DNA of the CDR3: TGTGCCAGCAGTGAGACTGGGAGTAGCGCAGATACGCAGTATTTT.